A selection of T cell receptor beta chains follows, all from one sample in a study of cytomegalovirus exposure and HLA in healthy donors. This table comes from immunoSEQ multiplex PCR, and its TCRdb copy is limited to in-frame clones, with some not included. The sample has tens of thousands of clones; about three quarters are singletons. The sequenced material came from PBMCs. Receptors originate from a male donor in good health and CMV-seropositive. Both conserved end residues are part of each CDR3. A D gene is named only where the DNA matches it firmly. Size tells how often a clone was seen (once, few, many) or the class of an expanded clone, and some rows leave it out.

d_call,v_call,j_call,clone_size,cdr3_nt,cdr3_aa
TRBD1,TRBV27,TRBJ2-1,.,TGTGCCAGCAGTTTATTAGGGGGCACTGAGCAGTTCTTC,CASSLLGGTEQFF
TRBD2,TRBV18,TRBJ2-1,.,TGTGCCAGCTCACCCTCGGGGGGACCTGAGCAGTTCTTC,CASSPSGGPEQFF
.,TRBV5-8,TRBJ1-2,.,TGTGCCAGCAGCTTGGATCTTATCTGGGCTGGCTTTGGCTACACCTTC,CASSLDLIWAGFGYTF
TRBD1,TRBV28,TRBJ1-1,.,TGTGCCAGCACTCTAGGGGACAGGATGAACACTGAAGCTTTCTTT,CASTLGDRMNTEAFF
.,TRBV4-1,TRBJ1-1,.,TGCGCCAGCAGCCCGCAAGGGGAGGGCACTGAAGCTTTCTTT,CASSPQGEGTEAFF
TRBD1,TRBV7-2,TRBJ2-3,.,TGTGCCAGCAGCACTCGGACAGGGCGACGCACAGATACGCAGTATTTT,CASSTRTGRRTDTQYF
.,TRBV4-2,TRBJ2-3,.,TGTGCCAGCAGCCCCCCCGGGAAGGATACGCAGTATTTT,CASSPPGKDTQYF
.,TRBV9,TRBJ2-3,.,TGTGCCAGCAGCGGTGACAGGGATACGCAGTATTTT,CASSGDRDTQYF
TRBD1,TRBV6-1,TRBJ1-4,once,TGTGCCAGCAGTCGACAGGGGACTAATGAAAAACTGTTTTTT,CASSRQGTNEKLFF
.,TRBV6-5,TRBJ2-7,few,TGTGCCACGTCTCCAGGGGACTACGAGCAGTACTTC,CATSPGDYEQYF
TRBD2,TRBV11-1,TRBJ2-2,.,TGTGCCAGCAGCTTCTCAGGGACTAGAGCTTTCCTGCTAGGGGAGCTGTTTTTT,CASSFSGTRAFLLGELFF
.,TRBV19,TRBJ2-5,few,TGTGCCAGTAGTGTTAGCGAGATCCAAGAGACCCAGTACTTC,CASSVSEIQETQYF
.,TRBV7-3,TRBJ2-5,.,TGCGCCAGCAGCCTCCCGACAGAAGGAGAGACCCAGTACTTC,CASSLPTEGETQYF